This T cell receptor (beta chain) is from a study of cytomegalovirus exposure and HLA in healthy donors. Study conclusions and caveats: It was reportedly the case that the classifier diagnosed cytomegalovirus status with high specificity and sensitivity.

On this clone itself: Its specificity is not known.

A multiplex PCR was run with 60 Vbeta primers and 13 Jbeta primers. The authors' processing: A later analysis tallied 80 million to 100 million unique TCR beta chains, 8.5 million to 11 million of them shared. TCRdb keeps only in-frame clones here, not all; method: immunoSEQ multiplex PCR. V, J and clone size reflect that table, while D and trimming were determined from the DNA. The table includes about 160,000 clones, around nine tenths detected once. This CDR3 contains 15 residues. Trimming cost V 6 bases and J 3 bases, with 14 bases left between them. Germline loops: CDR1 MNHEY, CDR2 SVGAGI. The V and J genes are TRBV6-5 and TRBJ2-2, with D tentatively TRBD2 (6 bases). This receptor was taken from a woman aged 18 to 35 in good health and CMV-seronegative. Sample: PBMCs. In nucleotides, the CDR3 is TGTGCCAGCAGCCACGGGAGTCAGGACACCGGGGAGCTGTTTTTT. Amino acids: CASSHGSQDTGELFF.